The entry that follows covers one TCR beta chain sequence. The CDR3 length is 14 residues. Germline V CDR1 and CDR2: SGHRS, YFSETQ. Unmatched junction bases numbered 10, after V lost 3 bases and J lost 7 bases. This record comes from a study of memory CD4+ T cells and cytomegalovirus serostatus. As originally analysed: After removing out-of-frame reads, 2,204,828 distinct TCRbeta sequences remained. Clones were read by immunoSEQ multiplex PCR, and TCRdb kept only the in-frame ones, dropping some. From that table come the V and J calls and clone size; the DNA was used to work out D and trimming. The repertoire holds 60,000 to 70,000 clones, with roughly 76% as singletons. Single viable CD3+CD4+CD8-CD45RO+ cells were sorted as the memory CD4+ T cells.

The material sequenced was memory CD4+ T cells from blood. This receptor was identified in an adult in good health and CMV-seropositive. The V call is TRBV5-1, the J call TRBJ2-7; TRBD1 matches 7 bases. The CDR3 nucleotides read TGCGCCAGCAGCTCAGACAGGGCCGCAAGGGAGCAGTACTTC. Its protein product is CASSSDRAAREQYF.